This passage covers 2 T cell receptor beta chains from one sample sequenced in a study of T cell repertoires in cytomegalovirus infection. Their specific antigens are unknown. TCRdb re-called the reads with MiXCR, one entry per CDR3 protein. The sample consists of around 570,000 distinct CDR3 sequences, under 45% of them appearing once. Sequenced here: cultured PBMCs, sampled from culture after CMV antigen stimulation. These receptors all stem from a human donor in good health (CMV status not recorded). Some clones in this sample may be carry-over from other donors' samples.

This clonotype showed up just a few times. The chain employs TRBV7-9 and TRBJ2-3; D gene uncertain. Germline CDR1 SEHNR, CDR2 FQNEAQ (reference sequence). The CDR3 runs to 15 residues. Trimming left V 7 bases short and J 0 bases short, with 14 bases between. The DNA of the CDR3 is TGTGCCAGCAAACTCCATGGATCTAGCACAGATACGCAGTATTTT. It translates to CASKLHGSSTDTQYF. The complete variable domain, with remaining parts taken from reference TRBV7-9 and TRBJ2-3, reads DTGVSQNPRHKITKRGQNVTFRCDPISEHNRLYWYRQTLGQGPEFLTYFQNEAQLEKSRLLSDRFSAERPKGSFSTLEIQRTEQGDSAMYLCASKLHGSSTDTQYFGPGTRLTVL.

This chain uses TRBV18 with TRBJ2-7; D gene ambiguous. V was cut by 6 bases and J by 5 bases, with 14 bases left in between. The CDR3 loop spans 13 amino acids. Germline V CDR1 and CDR2: KGHSH, LQKENI. CDR3 in amino acids: CASSGVADHEQYF. The CDR3 region has the DNA TGTGCCAGCTCCGGTGTCGCGGACCACGAGCAGTACTTC.